One sample yielded the 24 T cell receptor beta chains listed below, sequenced in a study of T cell responses to AZD1222 COVID-19 vaccine. Assay used: immunoSEQ multiplex PCR; TCRdb lists only in-frame clones, some missing. Of 100,000 to 150,000 clones in the sample, nearly 95% were seen once. Specimen: peripheral blood, collected on day 0 of AZD1222 vaccination. These receptors came from an adult in good health.

The CDR3: CASSQDRQGWYEQYF. In DNA, the CDR3 is TGCGCCAGCAGCCAAGATAGGCAGGGGTGGTACGAGCAGTACTTC. This chain connects TRBV4-1 to TRBJ2-7, with D possibly TRBD1 on 6 matching bases. V was trimmed by 0 bases and J by 4 bases, leaving 13 bases between them. The CDR3 spans 15 residues. Looked up from germline, CDR1 is MGHRA and CDR2 is YSYEKL.

This clone occurred a few times. The V and J genes are TRBV3-1 (or the pseudogene TRBV3-2) and TRBJ1-1, with 8 bases identical to TRBD1. CDR3 length equals 17 residues. V shed 0 bases and J 7 bases; nucleotides not matched to a gene: 13. Germline CDR1 reads LGHDT; CDR2 reads YNNKEL (reference sequence). The CDR3 bases are TGTGCCAGCAGCCAAGATCGCTGGCTGGACAGGGAGTTTGAAGCTTTCTTT. It specifies CASSQDRWLDREFEAFF.

CDR3 DNA sequence: TGTGCCAGCAGCCGTGGATCCTACGAGCAGTACTTC. This encodes CASSRGSYEQYF. The genes are TRBV12-3 or TRBV12-4 and TRBJ2-7; no clear D gene. The CDR3 is made up of 12 amino acids. Trimming stripped 6 bases from V and 1 base from J, with 7 bases between.

The chain recombines TRBV28 with TRBJ2-5; 9 nucleotides agree with TRBD2. Trimming removed 5 bases from V and 7 bases from J; junction bases left unmatched: 17. The CDR3 covers 17 residues. Germline V gene data show CDR1 as MDHEN and CDR2 as SYDVKM. In DNA, the CDR3 is TGTGCCAGCAGTCCACCGGTAGCGGGGGCAACGAGGGGGACCCAGTACTTC. As protein: CASSPPVAGATRGTQYF.

The rearrangement uses TRBV28 and TRBJ1-2; D may be TRBD1 (6 bases). Germline V gene lookup returns CDR1 MDHEN and CDR2 SYDVKM. V lost 4 bases to trimming and J lost 8 bases, with 17 bases between them. The length of the CDR3 is 14 residues. The CDR3 reads CASSSGGRSFGYTF. CDR3 sequence (DNA): TGTGCCAGCAGTTCCGGGGGCCGTTCTTTCGGCTACACCTTC.

This clone was observed a single time. The V gene is TRBV25-1, the J gene TRBJ1-1; D remains ambiguous. Germline values: CDR1 MGHDK, CDR2 SYGVNS. This CDR3 region has 13 residues. V lost 6 bases and J lost 0, with 8 bases in between. The CDR3 loop is CASRYGMNTEAFF. The CDR3 DNA follows: TGTGCCAGCAGATACGGGATGAACACTGAAGCTTTCTTT. The full variable domain, rest sourced from reference TRBV25-1 and TRBJ1-1, is EADIYQTPRYLVIGTGKKITLECSQTMGHDKMYWYQQDPGMELHLIHYSYGVNSTEKGDLSSESTVSRIRTEHFPLTLESARPSHTSQYLCASRYGMNTEAFFGQGTRLTVV.

V and J are TRBV19 and TRBJ1-1; D gene uncertain. The germline V and J ends were trimmed by 7 bases and 5 bases, with 17 bases remaining between them. Germline V gene sequence: CDR1 LNHDA, CDR2 SQIVND (reference sequence). This CDR3 has 14 amino acids. The CDR3 bases are TGTGCCAGTACCCCCACGGTCTGGAGGACTGAAGCTTTCTTT. Translation gives CASTPTVWRTEAFF.

This sequence joins TRBV30 and TRBJ1-1; D not certain. Trimming removed 4 bases from V and 2 bases from J, with 8 bases in between. The V gene's germline CDR1 is GTSNPN and CDR2 SVGIG (reference sequence). This CDR3 has 12 amino acids. The CDR3 here is CAWNRRNTEAFF. CDR3 sequence (DNA): TGTGCCTGGAACAGAAGAAACACTGAAGCTTTCTTT.

As to this clone: One end of the junction is discordant with germline, which a read error may explain. The chain employs TRBV7-7 and TRBJ2-1, with 8 bases that match TRBD1. Germline V CDR1 and CDR2: SSHAT, FNYEAQ (reference sequence). This CDR3 comprises 15 residues. The DNA for the CDR3 is TGTGCTAGCAGCTTGGGGACAGGACAATACAATGAGCAGTTCTTC. Protein sequence: CASSLGTGQYNEQFF.

The chain is built from TRBV27 and TRBJ1-1; the D gene is possibly TRBD1 (6 bases). V shed 6 bases and J shed 2 bases, with 22 bases lying between them. CDR3 length: 17 amino acids. Germline CDR1 reads MNHEY; CDR2 reads SMNVEV (reference sequence). The CDR3 loop reads CASSKPAGGGGNTEAFF. The CDR3 DNA reads TGTGCCAGCAGCAAGCCGGCCGGGGGCGGAGGAAACACTGAAGCTTTCTTT.

The J gene is TRBJ2-6, the V gene TRBV9; D might be TRBD1 (6 bases). Trimming removed 3 bases at V and 0 bases at J, with 10 bases between. Germline lookup yields CDR1 SGDLS and CDR2 YYNGEE. The CDR3 covers 16 residues. DNA of the CDR3: TGTGCCAGCAGCGGGGGACATTTCTCTGGGGCCAACGTCCTGACTTTC. It encodes CASSGGHFSGANVLTF.

V gene TRBV4-1 combines with J gene TRBJ2-1; the match to TRBD2 covers 14 bases. V lost 1 base and J lost 14; bases outside the gene matches: 7. This CDR3 spans 15 amino acids. CDR1 and CDR2 from the germline V gene are MGHRA and YSYEKL. CDR3 loop: CASSQGLAGGLTKFF. CDR3 bases: TGCGCCAGCAGCCAAGGACTAGCGGGGGGGCTAACTAAGTTCTTC.

The chain uses TRBV6-6 and TRBJ1-1; tentative D call: TRBD1 (6 bases). V was clipped by 7 bases and J by 0 bases, with 9 bases between them. Looked up from germline, CDR1 is MNHNY and CDR2 is SVGAGI (reference sequence). This CDR3 spans 13 amino acids. The CDR3 here is CASTRQVNTEAFF. The CDR3 bases are TGTGCCAGCACGCGACAGGTGAACACTGAAGCTTTCTTT.

The chain carries TRBV4-1 and TRBJ2-7, with 7 bases aligning to TRBD2. CDR3 length: 15 amino acids. Germline V gene lookup returns CDR1 MGHRA and CDR2 YSYEKL. Trimming took 0 bases from V and 4 from J; bases not matched to a gene: 6. The CDR3 nucleotides read TGCGCCAGCAGCCAAGAACGGGGGGACGGATACGAGCAGTACTTC. Translating gives CASSQERGDGYEQYF.

V is TRBV29-1 and J is TRBJ1-2, with unresolved D. This CDR3 has 11 amino acids. The V gene lost 5 bases and the J gene lost 3 bases, with 7 bases spanning the gap. Germline assignment: CDR1 SQVTM and CDR2 ANQGSEA. CDR3 DNA: TGCAGCGTTCTGGACGACTATGGCTACACCTTC. Residues: CSVLDDYGYTF.

The chain has TRBV5-1 and TRBJ2-1; D gene unclear. This CDR3 is 15 amino acids long. V shed 1 base and J shed 2 bases, with 10 bases lying between them. Looked up from germline, CDR1 is SGHRS and CDR2 is YFSETQ. CDR3 nucleotides: TGCGCCAGCAGCTTGAGACTGGACCCCTACAATGAGCAGTTCTTC. Its translation: CASSLRLDPYNEQFF. The whole variable domain, remainder taken from reference TRBV5-1 and TRBJ2-1, is KAGVTQTPRYLIKTRGQQVTLSCSPISGHRSVSWYQQTPGQGLQFLFEYFSETQRNKGNFPGRFSGRQFSNSRSEMNVSTLELGDSALYLCASSLRLDPYNEQFFGPGTRLTVL.

This clone was seen a single time. This sequence joins TRBV27 and TRBJ2-7; 7 bases are shared with TRBD1. The V segment lost 5 bases and the J segment 8 bases; nucleotides outside the gene matches: 6. CDR3 length: 12 residues. Germline CDR1 MNHEY, CDR2 SMNVEV (reference sequence). The DNA for the CDR3 is TGTGCCAGCAGTCCAAACAGGGGAAAGCAGTACTTC. It translates to CASSPNRGKQYF.

The genes are TRBV28 and TRBJ2-7, with D unresolved. From germline, CDR1 is MDHEN and CDR2 SYDVKM. The CDR3 is 13 residues long. V was cut by 2 bases and J by 3 bases, with 8 bases left in between. CDR3 DNA sequence: TGTGCCAGCAGTTTAGCGGAATACTACGAGCAGTACTTC. Amino acids: CASSLAEYYEQYF.

This chain uses TRBV9 with TRBJ2-3, with a possible D match to TRBD2 (6 bases). The ends were cut back, 0 bases at V and 2 bases at J, with 16 bases in the middle. Germline assignment: CDR1 SGDLS and CDR2 YYNGEE. This CDR3 comprises 17 residues. The CDR3 DNA follows: TGTGCCAGCAGCGTAGTGGGTGCCGGCGGGACCACAGATACGCAGTATTTT. Translation gives CASSVVGAGGTTDTQYF.

The count of this clone is one. The V and J genes are TRBV6-5 and TRBJ2-2, with D perhaps matching TRBD1 (6 bases). The ends were cut back, 10 bases at V and 4 bases at J, with 13 bases in the middle. The CDR3 spans 13 residues. Germline CDR1 is MNHEY and CDR2 is SVGAGI. CDR3 residues: CATNRVGTGELFF. The DNA of the CDR3 is TGTGCCACCAACAGGGTGGGCACCGGGGAGCTGTTTTTT.

The chain combines TRBV6-2 or TRBV6-3 with TRBJ2-2; 12 nucleotides agree with TRBD2. The junction had 8 bases not matched to a gene; V was cut back by 8 bases and J by 7 bases. The length of the CDR3 is 15 residues. Germline V gene lookup returns CDR1 MNHEY and CDR2 SVGEGT. CDR3 sequence reads: CASGLAGGRGGELFF. The CDR3 DNA follows: TGTGCCAGCGGCCTAGCGGGAGGGAGAGGCGGGGAGCTGTTTTTT.

The J gene is TRBJ2-1, the V gene TRBV2, with TRBD2 matching over 15 bases. The V gene end was trimmed by 6 bases and the J gene end by 0 bases; junction bases not matched to a gene: 9. CDR1 and CDR2 (germline): SNHLY, FYNNEI. The CDR3 consists of 19 residues. CDR3 region: CASSERTSGGASSYNEQFF. The DNA for the CDR3 is TGTGCCAGCAGCGAAAGGACTAGCGGGGGGGCGAGCTCCTACAATGAGCAGTTCTTC.

The chain combines TRBV9 with TRBJ1-1; D gene ambiguous. V was cut by 4 bases and J by 1 base, with 8 bases left in between. The CDR3 runs 13 residues. The germline gives CDR1 SGDLS, CDR2 YYNGEE. The CDR3 DNA is TGTGCCAGCAGCACGGTAAGGAACACTGAAGCTTTCTTT. It translates to CASSTVRNTEAFF.

The chain is built from TRBV4-2 and TRBJ1-1; D may be TRBD1 (5 bases). CDR1 LGHNA and CDR2 YNFKEQ come from the germline V gene. The CDR3 consists of 17 residues. Trimming pared 1 base from V and 2 bases from J, leaving 17 bases between. CDR3 in amino acids: CASSQGRRRDANTEAFF. CDR3 in DNA: TGTGCCAGCAGCCAAGGGCGTCGACGGGACGCCAACACTGAAGCTTTCTTT.